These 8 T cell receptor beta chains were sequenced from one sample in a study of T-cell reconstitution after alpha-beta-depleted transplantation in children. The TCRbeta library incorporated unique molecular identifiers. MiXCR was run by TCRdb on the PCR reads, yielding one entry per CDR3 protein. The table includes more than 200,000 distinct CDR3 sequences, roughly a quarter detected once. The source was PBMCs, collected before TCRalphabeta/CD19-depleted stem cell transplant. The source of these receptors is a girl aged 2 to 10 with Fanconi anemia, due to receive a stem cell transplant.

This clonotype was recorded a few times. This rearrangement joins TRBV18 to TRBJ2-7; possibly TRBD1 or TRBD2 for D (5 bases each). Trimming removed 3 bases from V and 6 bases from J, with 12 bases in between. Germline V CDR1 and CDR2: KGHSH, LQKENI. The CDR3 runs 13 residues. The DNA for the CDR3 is TGTGCCAGCTCACCTTTAACCGGGGCCGAGCAGTACTTC. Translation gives CASSPLTGAEQYF.

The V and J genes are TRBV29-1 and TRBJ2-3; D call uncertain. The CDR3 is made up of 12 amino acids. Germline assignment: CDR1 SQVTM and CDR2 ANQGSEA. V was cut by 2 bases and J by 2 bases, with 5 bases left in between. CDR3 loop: CSVELNTDTQYF. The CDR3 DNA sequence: TGCAGCGTTGAATTGAACACAGATACGCAGTATTTT.

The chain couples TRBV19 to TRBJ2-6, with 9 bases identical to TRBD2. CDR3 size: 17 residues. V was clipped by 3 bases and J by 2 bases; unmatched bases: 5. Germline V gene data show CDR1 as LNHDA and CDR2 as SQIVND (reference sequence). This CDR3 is CASSIQAGGTGANVLTF. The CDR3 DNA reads TGTGCCAGTAGTATCCAAGCGGGAGGCACTGGGGCCAACGTCCTGACTTTC.

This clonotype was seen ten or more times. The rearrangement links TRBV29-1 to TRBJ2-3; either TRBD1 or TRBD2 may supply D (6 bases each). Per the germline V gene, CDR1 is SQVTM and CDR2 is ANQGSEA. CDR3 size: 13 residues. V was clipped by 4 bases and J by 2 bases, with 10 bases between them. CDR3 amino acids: CSVVGGTTDTQYF. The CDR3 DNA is TGCAGCGTTGTAGGGGGGACCACAGATACGCAGTATTTT.

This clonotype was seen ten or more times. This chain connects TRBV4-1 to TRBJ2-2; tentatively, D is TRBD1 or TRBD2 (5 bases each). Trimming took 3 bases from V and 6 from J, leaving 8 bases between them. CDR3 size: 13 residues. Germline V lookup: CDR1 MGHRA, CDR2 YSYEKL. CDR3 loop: CASSHRGAGELFF. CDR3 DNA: TGCGCCAGCAGCCATAGAGGGGCCGGGGAGCTGTTTTTT.

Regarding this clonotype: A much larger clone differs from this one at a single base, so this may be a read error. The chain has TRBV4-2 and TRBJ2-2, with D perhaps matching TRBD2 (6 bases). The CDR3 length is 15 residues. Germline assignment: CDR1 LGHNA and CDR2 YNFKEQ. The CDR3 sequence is CASSQDLRNTGEVFF. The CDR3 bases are TGTGCCAGCAGCCAAGATTTACGGAACACCGGGGAGGTGTTTTTT.

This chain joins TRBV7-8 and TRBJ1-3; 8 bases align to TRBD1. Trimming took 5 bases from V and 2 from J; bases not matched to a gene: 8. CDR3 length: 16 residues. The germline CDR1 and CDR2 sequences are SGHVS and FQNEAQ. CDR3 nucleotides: TGTGCCAGCAGCCAGTATACCAGGGGGCCTGGAAACACCATATATTTT. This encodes CASSQYTRGPGNTIYF.

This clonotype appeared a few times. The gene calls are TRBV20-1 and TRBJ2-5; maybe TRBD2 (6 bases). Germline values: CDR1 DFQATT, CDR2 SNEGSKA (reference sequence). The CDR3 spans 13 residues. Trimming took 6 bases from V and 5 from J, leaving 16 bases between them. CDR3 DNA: TGCAGTGCAATACGGGACGGGAGCGAGACCCAGTACTTC. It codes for CSAIRDGSETQYF.